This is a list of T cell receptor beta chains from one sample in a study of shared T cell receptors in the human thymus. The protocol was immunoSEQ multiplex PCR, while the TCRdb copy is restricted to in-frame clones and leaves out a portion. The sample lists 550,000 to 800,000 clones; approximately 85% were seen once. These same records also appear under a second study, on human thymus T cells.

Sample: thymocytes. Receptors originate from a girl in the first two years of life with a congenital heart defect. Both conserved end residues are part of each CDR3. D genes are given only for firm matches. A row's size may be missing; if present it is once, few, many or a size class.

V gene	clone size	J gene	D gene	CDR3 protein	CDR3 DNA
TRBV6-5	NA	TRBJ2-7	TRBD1	CASSPGQGYYEQYF	TGTGCCAGCAGTCCTGGACAGGGATACTACGAGCAGTACTTC
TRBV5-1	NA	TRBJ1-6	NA	CASSLRELYSPLHF	TGCGCCAGCAGCTTGCGGGAGTTATATTCACCCCTCCACTTT
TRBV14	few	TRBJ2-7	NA	CASSIWLGPSYEQYF	TGTGCCAGCAGCATATGGCTGGGCCCTTCCTACGAGCAGTACTTC
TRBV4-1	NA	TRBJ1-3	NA	CASSQVAGLSGNTIYF	TGCGCCAGCAGCCAAGTCGCAGGGCTGTCTGGAAACACCATATATTTT
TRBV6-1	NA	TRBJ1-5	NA	CASSEAWSGAPNQPQHF	TGTGCCAGCAGTGAAGCGTGGTCAGGGGCCCCCAATCAGCCCCAGCATTTT
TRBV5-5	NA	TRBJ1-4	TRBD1	CASSADRGLNNEKLFF	TGTGCCAGCAGCGCGGACAGGGGACTTAATAATGAAAAACTGTTTTTT
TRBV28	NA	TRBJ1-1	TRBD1	CASSKRGPHSGAFF	TGTGCCAGCAGCAAAAGGGGGCCACACTCGGGGGCTTTCTTT
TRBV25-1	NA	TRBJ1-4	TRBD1	CASSEYWGQGEKLFF	TGTGCCAGCAGTGAATATTGGGGACAGGGTGAAAAACTGTTTTTT
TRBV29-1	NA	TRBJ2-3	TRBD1	CSVEFDRVNTQYF	TGCAGCGTTGAATTTGACAGGGTGAATACGCAGTATTTT
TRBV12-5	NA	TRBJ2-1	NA	CASGLGYGEDNEQFF	TGTGCTAGTGGTTTGGGATACGGGGAGGACAATGAGCAGTTCTTC
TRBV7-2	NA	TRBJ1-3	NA	CASRAGVLTDTIYF	TGTGCCAGCAGAGCCGGGGTCCTCACAGACACCATATATTTT
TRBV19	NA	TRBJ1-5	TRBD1	CASHPGTGRRGPQHF	TGTGCCAGTCACCCCGGGACAGGTCGTCGAGGGCCCCAGCATTTT
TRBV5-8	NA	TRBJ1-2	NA	CARLNVVVVPNYGYTF	TGTGCCCGCCTAAACGTGGTGGTAGTGCCTAACTATGGCTACACCTTC
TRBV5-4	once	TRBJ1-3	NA	CASSLAHGGPGNTIYF	TGTGCCAGCAGCTTGGCCCACGGGGGACCTGGAAACACCATATATTTT
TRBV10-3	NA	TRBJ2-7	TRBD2	CAIRGGPSGEQYF	TGTGCCATTCGCGGGGGACCCTCGGGGGAGCAGTACTTC
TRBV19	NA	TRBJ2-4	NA	CASSSLSGQNKNIQYF	TGTGCCAGTAGTAGCCTCTCCGGACAGAACAAAAACATTCAGTACTTC
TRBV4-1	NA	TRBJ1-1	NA	CASSQDFFGGTEAFF	TGCGCCAGCAGCCAAGACTTCTTTGGGGGGACTGAAGCTTTCTTT
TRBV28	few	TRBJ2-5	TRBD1	CASSMNNILRDSYEVETQYF	TGTGCCAGCAGCATGAACAACATTCTCCGGGACAGCTACGAGGTGGAGACCCAGTACTTC
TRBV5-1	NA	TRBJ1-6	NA	CASSYVLNSPLHF	TGCGCCAGCAGCTACGTTCTAAATTCCCCCCTCCACTTT
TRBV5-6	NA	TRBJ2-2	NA	CASSLARDDTGELFF	TGTGCCAGCAGCTTGGCCAGGGATGACACCGGGGAGCTGTTTTTT
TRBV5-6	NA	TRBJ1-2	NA	CASSLELLVFTGLYGYTF	TGTGCCAGCAGCTTGGAGCTCTTGGTCTTCACAGGGCTCTACGGCTACACCTTC
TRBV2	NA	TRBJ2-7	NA	CASTTGGADPLSYEQYF	TGTGCCAGCACCACCGGTGGGGCTGACCCCCTCTCCTACGAGCAGTACTTC
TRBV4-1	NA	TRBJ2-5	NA	CASSQVLGRVYQETQYF	TGCGCCAGCAGCCAAGTACTAGGACGGGTTTACCAAGAGACCCAGTACTTC
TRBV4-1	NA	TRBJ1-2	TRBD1	CASSQVGTGELGYTF	TGCGCCAGCAGCCAAGTTGGGACAGGGGAGTTGGGCTACACCTTC
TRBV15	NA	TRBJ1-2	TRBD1	CATSSSPGQGANYGYTF	TGTGCCACCAGCAGCTCACCGGGACAGGGGGCTAACTATGGCTACACCTTC
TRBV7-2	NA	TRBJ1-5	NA	CASSLVAVDQPQHF	TGTGCCAGCAGCTTAGTGGCAGTTGATCAGCCCCAGCATTTT
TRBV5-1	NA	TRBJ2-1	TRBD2	CASSLAFFGCGGSSYNEQFF	TGCGCCAGCAGCTTGGCCTTTTTCGGGTGCGGGGGGAGCTCCTACAATGAGCAGTTCTTC
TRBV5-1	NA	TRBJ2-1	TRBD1	CASSFPGTAYADNEQFF	TGCGCCAGCAGCTTTCCCGGGACAGCGTACGCGGACAATGAGCAGTTCTTC
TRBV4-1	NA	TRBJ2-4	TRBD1	CASSQGQGENIQYF	TGCGCCAGCAGCCAAGGACAGGGAGAAAACATTCAGTACTTC
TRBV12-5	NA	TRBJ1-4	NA	CASGLVGAGEKLFF	TGTGCTAGTGGTTTGGTGGGGGCGGGTGAAAAACTGTTTTTT
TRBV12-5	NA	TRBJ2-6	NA	CASGLRGQGISSGANVLTF	TGTGCTAGTGGGTTGAGGGGCCAGGGGATATCCTCTGGGGCCAACGTCCTGACTTTC
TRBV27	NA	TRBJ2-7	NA	CASSLRRQYEQYF	TGTGCCAGCAGTTTAAGGCGACAGTACGAGCAGTACTTC
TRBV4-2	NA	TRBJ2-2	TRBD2	CASSPGKGLAGGKRRTGELFF	TGTGCCAGCAGCCCCGGGAAGGGACTAGCGGGGGGGAAACGAAGGACCGGGGAGCTGTTTTTT
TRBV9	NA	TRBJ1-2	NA	CASSVGGGLVYSNGRSTF	TGTGCCAGCAGCGTAGGTGGAGGCCTCGTGTATTCGAATGGTCGGAGCACCTTC
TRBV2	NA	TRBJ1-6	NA	CASSEGRASNSPLHF	TGTGCCAGCAGCGAGGGCCGGGCCTCAAATTCACCCCTCCACTTT
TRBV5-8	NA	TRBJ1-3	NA	CASSLGGDYSGNTIYF	TGTGCCAGCAGCTTAGGCGGCGATTACTCTGGAAACACCATATATTTT
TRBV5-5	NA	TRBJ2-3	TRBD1	CASSLVTGGAADTQYF	TGTGCCAGCAGCTTGGTGACAGGGGGGGCCGCAGATACGCAGTATTTT
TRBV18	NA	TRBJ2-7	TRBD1	CASSPFERDRASYEQYF	TGTGCCAGCTCACCGTTTGAGCGGGACAGGGCCTCCTACGAGCAGTACTTC
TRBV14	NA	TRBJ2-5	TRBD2	CASSAGLAGGQETQYF	TGTGCCAGCAGCGCGGGACTAGCGGGGGGACAAGAGACCCAGTACTTC
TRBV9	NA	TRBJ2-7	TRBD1	CASSVAGTGAYEQYF	TGTGCCAGCAGCGTAGCCGGGACAGGGGCCTACGAGCAGTACTTC
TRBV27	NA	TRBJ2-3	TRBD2	CASSLGASGASTDTQYF	TGTGCCAGCAGTTTAGGGGCTAGCGGGGCTAGCACAGATACGCAGTATTTT
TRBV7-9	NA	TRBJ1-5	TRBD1	CASSFGRTGGHQPQHF	TGTGCCAGCAGCTTTGGAAGGACAGGGGGCCATCAGCCCCAGCATTTT
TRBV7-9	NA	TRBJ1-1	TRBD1	CASSSTTGGASEAFF	TGTGCCAGCAGCTCAACGACAGGGGGCGCTTCTGAAGCTTTCTTT
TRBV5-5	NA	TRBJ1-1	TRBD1	CASSLGPGGLLISEAFF	TGTGCCAGCAGCTTGGGGCCAGGGGGTTTATTGATATCTGAAGCTTTCTTT
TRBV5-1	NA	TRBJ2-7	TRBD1	CASSRTGTSYEQYF	TGCGCCAGCAGCCGGACAGGAACCTCCTACGAGCAGTACTTC
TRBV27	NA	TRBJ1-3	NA	CASSLSFRQGGGNTIYF	TGTGCCAGCAGTCTATCCTTTCGGCAGGGCGGTGGAAACACCATATATTTT
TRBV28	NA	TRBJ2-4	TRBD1	CASRSGQGLGNIQYF	TGTGCCAGCAGGTCGGGACAGGGGTTGGGGAACATTCAGTACTTC
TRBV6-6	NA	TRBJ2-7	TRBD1	CASRHKGQIYEQYF	TGTGCCAGCAGACATAAGGGACAGATCTACGAGCAGTACTTC
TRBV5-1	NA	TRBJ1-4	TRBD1	CASSLERKRRNRGRDEKLFF	TGCGCCAGCAGCTTGGAACGAAAAAGGCGGAACAGGGGAAGAGATGAAAAACTGTTTTTT
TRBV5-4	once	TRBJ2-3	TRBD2	CASNGGGAPTDTQYF	TGTGCCAGCAACGGCGGGGGGGCCCCCACAGATACGCAGTATTTT
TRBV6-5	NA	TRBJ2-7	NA	CASSYHGGKNGEQYF	TGTGCCAGCAGTTATCATGGGGGGAAGAACGGCGAGCAGTACTTC
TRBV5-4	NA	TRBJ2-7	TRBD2	CASSLGLAGANSTYEQYF	TGTGCCAGCAGCCTGGGACTAGCGGGGGCTAACTCCACCTACGAGCAGTACTTC
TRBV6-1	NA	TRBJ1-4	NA	CASSGVLTKLFF	TGTGCCAGCAGTGGAGTTTTAACAAAACTGTTTTTT
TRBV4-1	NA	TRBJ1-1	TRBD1	CASSRSWTGNTEAFF	TGCGCCAGCAGCCGCAGCTGGACAGGGAACACTGAAGCTTTCTTT
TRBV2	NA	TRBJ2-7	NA	CASSDQGLSYEQYF	TGTGCCAGCAGTGATCAGGGACTCTCCTACGAGCAGTACTTC